Included here is one T cell receptor beta chain sequence, with context. The antigen remains undetermined. This CDR3 comprises 18 residues. Trimming removed 0 bases at V and 0 bases at J, with 13 bases between. Germline assignment: CDR1 SGHRS and CDR2 YFSETQ. A single record per CDR3 protein comes from TCRdb applying MiXCR to the 5' RACE reads. The repertoire holds hundreds of thousands of distinct CDR3 sequences, with under 20% as singletons. These data come from a study of T-cell memory formation after mild COVID-19. Turning to the study itself: TCR clusters were largely donor specific.

Study-wide findings and caveats: Mostly located in CM and EM were contracting CD4+ clones, with contracting CD8+ clones located in EMRA. From day 15 to 85, contracting clones were balanced between CD4 and CD8, whereas later expanders leaned toward CD4+.

Sequences were obtained from PBMCs or a T cell subset sorted from them (not recorded which). The clonotype comes from an adult woman who had mild COVID-19 (a few samples of this study predate the infection). Cell type and time point are not known. The rearrangement uses TRBV5-1 and TRBJ2-6; tentatively, D is TRBD1 or TRBD2 (5 bases each). The CDR3 bases are TGCGCCAGCAGCTTGGTCGGGGCACCGAACTCTGGGGCCAACGTCCTGACTTTC. Encoded protein: CASSLVGAPNSGANVLTF.